These 14 T cell receptor beta chains came from one sample sequenced in a study of blood T cell repertoires in COVID-19. The repertoire was sequenced with immunoSEQ multiplex PCR; TCRdb's copy has only in-frame clones and lacks some. The sample lists about 110,000 clones; around 90% were seen once. The sequenced sample consisted of peripheral blood. These receptors were obtained from a human donor in a cohort sampled during active COVID-19.

The V and J genes are TRBV6-6 and TRBJ2-6; D possibly corresponds to TRBD1 (5 bases). The V gene's germline CDR1 is MNHNY and CDR2 SVGAGI (reference sequence). Trimming removed 6 bases from V and 2 bases from J, with 14 bases in between. The length of the CDR3 is 16 residues. CDR3 amino acids: CASRPPTGTGANVLTF. The CDR3 bases are TGTGCCAGCAGACCCCCCACAGGAACTGGGGCCAACGTCCTGACTTTC.

Concerning this clone itself: An end of the junction differs from the germline gene, which may be a read error. J is TRBJ1-1 and V is TRBV6-6; no definite D call. CDR1 is MNHNY and CDR2 is SVGAGI in the germline V gene (reference sequence). This CDR3 spans 14 amino acids. This CDR3 is CATSFERGLAEAFF. Here the CDR3 DNA reads TGTGCCACCAGTTTCGAGCGGGGTTTGGCTGAAGCTTTCTTT.

The rearrangement links TRBV18 to TRBJ1-5, with TRBD1 identical over 11 bases. V lost 0 bases, J lost 2 bases, and 0 bases stayed unmatched. This CDR3 region has 16 residues. Germline CDR1 KGHSH, CDR2 LQKENI. In nucleotides, the CDR3 is TGTGCCAGCTCACCACCGGGACAGGGGGGCAATCAGCCCCAGCATTTT. Translation: CASSPPGQGGNQPQHF.

V is TRBV5-4 and J is TRBJ2-7; possible D gene TRBD1, 5 bases. The CDR3 loop spans 12 amino acids. Looked up from germline, CDR1 is SGHNT and CDR2 is YYREEE (reference sequence). Between the trimmed V and J ends, which lost 3 bases and 5 bases, there was a span of 9 bases. The chain's CDR3 is CASSSWGDEQYF. CDR3 nucleotides: TGTGCCAGCAGCTCCTGGGGCGACGAGCAGTACTTC.

CDR3 DNA sequence: TGTGCCAGCAGCCACCCGACAGGGCCCACGGGGGGCTACACCTTC. Protein: CASSHPTGPTGGYTF. The rearrangement joins TRBV3-1 (or the pseudogene TRBV3-2) to TRBJ1-2; TRBD1 matches at 7 bases. Germline-derived CDR1 and CDR2 are LGHDT and YNNKEL (reference sequence). CDR3 length equals 15 residues. Trimming at V came to 3 bases and at J to 8 bases, leaving 12 bases not matched to a gene.

Concerning this clone: The junction shows a germline mismatch at one end, possibly a read error. The chain couples TRBV28 to TRBJ1-5; no firm D call. Germline-derived CDR1 and CDR2 are MDHEN and SYDVKM. The CDR3 spans 12 residues. In DNA form, the CDR3 reads TGTGTCAGCACTTGGGCCAATCAGCCCCAGCATTTT. As protein: CVSTWANQPQHF.

The chain couples TRBV12-3 or TRBV12-4 to TRBJ2-7; D is unclear. This CDR3 is built from 11 residues. V shed 5 bases and J shed 7 bases, with 9 bases lying between them. The CDR3 DNA reads as TGTGCCAGCAGTCCGACTGGTGAGCAGTACTTC. Its translation: CASSPTGEQYF.

The chain couples TRBV4-2 to TRBJ1-1, with 7 positions matching TRBD1. V was clipped by 6 bases and J by 3 bases; unmatched bases: 13. From germline, CDR1 is LGHNA and CDR2 YNFKEQ. The CDR3 runs to 16 residues. This CDR3 reads CASRETGLRADTEAFF. The CDR3 nucleotides are TGTGCCAGCAGGGAGACAGGGCTAAGGGCGGACACTGAAGCTTTCTTT.

This clone was seen just once. V gene TRBV9 combines with J gene TRBJ2-1, with 7 nucleotides matching TRBD1. The V gene's germline CDR1 is SGDLS and CDR2 YYNGEE. The ends lost 3 bases at V and 6 bases at J; junction bases unmatched: 3. The CDR3 totals 13 residues. The CDR3: CASSGGTANEQFF. The DNA for the CDR3 is TGTGCCAGCAGCGGAGGGACAGCCAATGAGCAGTTCTTC.

The chain has TRBV6-1 and TRBJ1-2, with D possibly being TRBD1 (6 bases). The germline V gene encodes CDR1 MNHNS and CDR2 SASEGT. The CDR3 is 15 amino acids. Trimming removed 2 bases from V and 11 bases from J, with 21 bases in between. The CDR3 DNA follows: TGTGCCAGCAGTGAAACACCGGTACAGGGAACATGGTACACCTTC. Protein: CASSETPVQGTWYTF.

The chain couples TRBV30 to TRBJ2-1; D call uncertain. Germline CDR1 and CDR2: GTSNPN and SVGIG (reference sequence). This CDR3 region has 12 residues. V was trimmed by 3 bases and J by 3 bases, leaving 6 bases between them. Here the CDR3 DNA reads TGTGCCTGGAGCGTAAACTACAATGAGCAGTTCTTC. Translating it yields CAWSVNYNEQFF.

This chain joins TRBV5-1 and TRBJ2-3, with 8 bases aligning to TRBD2. With 9 bases clipped from V and 1 base from J, the junction kept 10 bases outside the gene matches. This CDR3 spans 15 amino acids. In germline, CDR1 is SGHRS, CDR2 YFSETQ. The DNA of the CDR3 is TGCGCCACCCGGGAGGGGGGCCGCGGCACAGATACGCAGTATTTT. Its protein product is CATREGGRGTDTQYF.

This clone came up once. The chain joins TRBV19 to TRBJ1-5; TRBD1 might be the D (5 bases). V was pared by 4 bases and J by 4 bases, with 8 bases between. The CDR3 length is 13 residues. Germline loops: CDR1 LNHDA, CDR2 SQIVND (reference sequence). CDR3: CASSTGKNQPQHF. As DNA, the CDR3 is TGTGCCAGTAGTACAGGGAAGAATCAGCCCCAGCATTTT.

The chain employs TRBV5-5 and TRBJ2-1, with D perhaps TRBD2 (6 bases). CDR3 size: 17 residues. With 0 bases removed from V and 2 bases from J, the gap between germline ends came to 15 bases. Germline V lookup: CDR1 SGHKS, CDR2 YYEKEE (reference sequence). This chain's CDR3 is CASSLGAASAAYNEQFF. Written as DNA, the CDR3 is TGTGCCAGCAGCTTGGGCGCGGCTAGCGCGGCCTACAATGAGCAGTTCTTC. The whole variable domain, filled in from reference TRBV5-5 and TRBJ2-1, reads DAGVTQSPTHLIKTRGQQVTLRCSPISGHKSVSWYQQVLGQGPQFIFQYYEKEERGRGNFPDRFSARQFPNYSSELNVNALLLGDSALYLCASSLGAASAAYNEQFFGPGTRLTVL.